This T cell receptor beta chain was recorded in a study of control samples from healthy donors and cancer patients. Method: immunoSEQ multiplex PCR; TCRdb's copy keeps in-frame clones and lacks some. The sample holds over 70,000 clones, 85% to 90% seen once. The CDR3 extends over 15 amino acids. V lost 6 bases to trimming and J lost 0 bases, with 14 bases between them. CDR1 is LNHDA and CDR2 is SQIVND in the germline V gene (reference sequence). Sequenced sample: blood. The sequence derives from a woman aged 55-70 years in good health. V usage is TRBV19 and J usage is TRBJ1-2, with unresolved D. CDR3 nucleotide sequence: TGTGCCAGTAGACTCCAGGATCTCGCTAACTATGGCTACACCTTC. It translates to CASRLQDLANYGYTF.